This TCR beta chain was identified during a study of human T cells and chemical hapten exposure. Study results and limitations: Given that the donors had alopecia, their immune response may differ from that seen in healthy people.

As for time point: pre-sensitization, week 0. Treatment noted: therapeutic diphenylcyclopropenone sensitization with weekly scalp DPC. MiXCR, run by TCRdb on the RACE reads, gives a single entry per CDR3 protein. Among about 300,000 distinct CDR3 sequences listed, 4.5% to 7% were seen once. With regard to this clonotype: Antigen: not known.

The CDR3 runs to 16 residues. Looked up from germline, CDR1 is DFQATT and CDR2 is SNEGSKA (reference sequence). V was pared by 6 bases and J by 3 bases, with 14 bases of the junction left unmatched. This chain connects TRBV20-1 to TRBJ2-1, with 7 positions matching TRBD2. This receptor was obtained from a woman in her late teens or twenties with alopecia areata. Some clones in this sample may be carry-over from other donors' samples. This material consisted of whole blood, taken in connection with sensitization to the hapten diphenylcyclopropenone (DPC). CDR3 protein: CSAPASGYGFYNEQFF. DNA for the CDR3: TGCAGTGCCCCGGCTAGCGGATACGGATTCTACAATGAGCAGTTCTTC.